The 18 T cell receptor beta chains below all came from one sample that was sequenced in a study of identical twins. In TCRdb, the 5' RACE reads were re-called with MiXCR into one record per CDR3 protein. The table lists about 390,000 distinct CDR3 sequences, roughly 10% of them singletons. The sample was naive T cells sorted from blood. The receptors originated from a woman aged 50 to 60 in good health.

V and J are TRBV5-1 and TRBJ2-2; TRBD1 agrees at 7 bases. The length of the CDR3 is 15 residues. The V segment lost 4 bases and the J segment 6 bases; nucleotides outside the gene matches: 9. Germline lookup yields CDR1 SGHRS and CDR2 YFSETQ. CDR3 coding DNA: TGCGCCAGCAGCCCGGGGACAGCCTGGGCCGGGGAGCTGTTTTTT. Its translation is CASSPGTAWAGELFF.

The chain links TRBV6-1 to TRBJ2-5; TRBD2 agrees at 9 bases. The length of the CDR3 is 14 residues. Germline V lookup: CDR1 MNHNS, CDR2 SASEGT. The J segment lost 5 bases and the V segment lost 3 bases, leaving 4 bases of the junction unmatched. The CDR3 bases are TGTGCCAGCAGTGATCGCGGGAGGGCGGAGACCCAGTACTTC. Its translation is CASSDRGRAETQYF.

The V call is TRBV14, the J call TRBJ2-5; D is perhaps TRBD1 (7 bases). Germline V gene lookup returns CDR1 SGHDN and CDR2 FVKESK. The CDR3 loop spans 14 amino acids. The ends were cut back, 0 bases at V and 9 bases at J, with 14 bases in the middle. CDR3: CASSQEQGTGAQYF. Here the CDR3 DNA reads TGTGCCAGCAGCCAAGAACAGGGGACTGGGGCCCAGTACTTC.

This clonotype was seen repeatedly, ten times or more. The chain is built from TRBV10-3 and TRBJ2-1, with D perhaps TRBD2 (6 bases). This CDR3 contains 12 residues. V lost 10 bases and J 5 bases, leaving 12 bases between the germline ends. Per the germline V gene, CDR1 is ENHRY and CDR2 is SYGVKD. The CDR3 here is CATLGLNNEQFF. The DNA of the CDR3 is TGTGCCACCCTGGGACTGAACAATGAGCAGTTCTTC.

This clonotype was detected a few times. The chain carries TRBV3-1 and TRBJ2-1, with a possible D match to TRBD2 (6 bases). V lost 2 bases and J 6 bases, leaving 14 bases between the germline ends. The CDR3 loop spans 15 amino acids. Per the germline V gene, CDR1 is LGHDT and CDR2 is YNNKEL (reference sequence). The CDR3 nucleotides are TGTGCCAGCAGCCAAACTAGCCTCCAATTCAATGAGCAGTTCTTC. Residues: CASSQTSLQFNEQFF.

This clonotype was observed a handful of times. The rearrangement uses TRBV10-2 and TRBJ2-5, with TRBD2 identical over 8 bases. CDR3 size: 14 residues. Germline V gene lookup returns CDR1 WSHSY and CDR2 SAAADI. V shed 8 bases and J 5 bases; nucleotides not matched to a gene: 10. The CDR3 DNA reads as TGCGCCAGCGGGGCAACGGGAGGGCGGGAGACCCAGTACTTC. Translation: CASGATGGRETQYF.

The chain recombines TRBV27 with TRBJ2-1; D ambiguous. Trimming removed 2 bases from V and 2 bases from J, with 13 bases in between. Germline V gives CDR1 MNHEY, CDR2 SMNVEV (reference sequence). This CDR3 has 16 amino acids. The CDR3 DNA is TGTGCCAGCAGTTTAGTGGGCCGAGATCCCTACAATGAGCAGTTCTTC. This codes for CASSLVGRDPYNEQFF.

This clonotype was seen more than once but under ten times. This chain's CDR3 is CASRLLTDKAGNTIYF. The DNA for the CDR3 is TGTGCCAGCAGGCTTTTGACGGATAAAGCAGGAAACACCATATATTTT. The chain is built from TRBV6-1 and TRBJ1-3; no clear D gene. Germline V gene sequence: CDR1 MNHNS, CDR2 SASEGT. CDR3 length: 16 residues. Trimming left V 6 bases short and J 4 bases short, with 19 bases between.

There are a few counts of this clonotype. This rearrangement joins TRBV29-1 to TRBJ2-5; maybe TRBD2 (6 bases). Germline V gene lookup returns CDR1 SQVTM and CDR2 ANQGSEA. V shed 8 bases and J shed 2 bases, with 15 bases lying between them. The CDR3 loop spans 13 amino acids. CDR3 loop: CSCGRRDQETQYF. In DNA, the CDR3 is TGCAGCTGTGGGCGGAGGGATCAAGAGACCCAGTACTTC.

J is TRBJ1-4 and V is TRBV9; D may be TRBD1 (5 bases). CDR3 length: 14 residues. From germline, CDR1 is SGDLS and CDR2 YYNGEE. V lost 2 bases to trimming and J lost 7 bases, with 12 bases between them. The DNA for the CDR3 is TGTGCCAGCAGCGTCGACAGATGGGGTGAAAAACTGTTTTTT. This gives the protein CASSVDRWGEKLFF.

This clonotype was picked up a small number of times. CDR3 DNA sequence: TGCGCCAGCAGCCCCATGGGACTCCTACAAGAGACCCAGTACTTC. Encoded protein: CASSPMGLLQETQYF. V is TRBV5-1 and J is TRBJ2-5; a possible D gene is TRBD2 (6 bases). Germline V gene data show CDR1 as SGHRS and CDR2 as YFSETQ. This CDR3 has 15 residues. V was clipped by 4 bases and J by 2 bases, with 15 bases between them.

This clonotype was detected only a few times. This chain connects TRBV12-3 or TRBV12-4 to TRBJ2-5, with TRBD1 matching 8 bases. Germline trimming cut 6 bases from V and 5 bases from J; bases unmatched to any gene: 11. CDR3 size: 15 residues. This chain's CDR3 is CASRGGTGSLETQYF. The CDR3 bases are TGTGCCAGCAGGGGCGGGACAGGCTCCTTGGAGACCCAGTACTTC.

This clonotype came up many times. The chain joins TRBV29-1 to TRBJ2-1; 10 positions agree with TRBD2. Germline CDR1 and CDR2: SQVTM and ANQGSEA. Germline trimming cut 7 bases from V and 6 bases from J; bases unmatched to any gene: 9. The CDR3 totals 14 residues. The CDR3 region is CSAAGLAAPNEQFF. CDR3 sequence (DNA): TGCAGCGCCGCAGGACTAGCGGCCCCCAATGAGCAGTTCTTC.

Notes on this clonotype: A junction boundary mismatches the germline segment, possibly from a read error. This rearrangement joins TRBV6-5 to TRBJ1-1, with unresolved D. From germline, CDR1 is MNHEY and CDR2 SVGAGI. The CDR3 is made up of 14 amino acids. CDR3 sequence (DNA): TGTGCCAGAAGTTACTCAACAGCGAACACTGAAGCTTTCTTT. Residues: CARSYSTANTEAFF.

The genes are TRBV24-1 and TRBJ2-2, with D unresolved. The germline gives CDR1 KGHDR, CDR2 SFDVKD. The CDR3 is 15 residues long. Between the trimmed V and J ends, which lost 0 bases and 7 bases, there was a span of 11 bases. The CDR3 DNA reads TGTGCCACCAGTGATTTGCGTTCAGGTGGCGGGGAGCTGTTTTTT. It codes for CATSDLRSGGGELFF.

This clonotype was found many times. This rearrangement joins TRBV20-1 to TRBJ1-4, with D perhaps TRBD1 (6 bases). This CDR3 is 17 amino acids long. Trimming left V 1 base short and J 3 bases short, with 18 bases between. CDR1 is DFQATT, CDR2 SNEGSKA, per germline (reference sequence). CDR3 coding DNA: TGCAGTGCTAGAGCCCTGCGGGGGGCGGGAGCTAATGAAAAACTGTTTTTT. Its translation is CSARALRGAGANEKLFF.

The table lists this clonotype with a few counts. The CDR3 coding sequence is TGTGCCAGCAGCTTAGATTCAACAGCCTGGGGGGAGACCCAGTACTTC. Translating it yields CASSLDSTAWGETQYF. The chain carries TRBV7-8 and TRBJ2-5; TRBD1 or TRBD2 may be the D gene (5 bases each). Germline CDR1 is SGHVS and CDR2 is FQNEAQ. Trimming shortened V by 1 base and J by 5 bases, and 17 bases separated the two germline ends. The CDR3 contains 16 residues.

The rearrangement links TRBV18 to TRBJ1-1; TRBD1 is a possible D gene (5 bases). This CDR3 region has 18 residues. The V gene's germline CDR1 is KGHSH and CDR2 LQKENI. Trimming pared 1 base from V and 2 bases from J, leaving 20 bases between. Here the CDR3 DNA reads TGTGCCAGCTCACCACTGGCAGTCTCCGGGACGGCAAACACTGAAGCTTTCTTT. Residues: CASSPLAVSGTANTEAFF.